The 32 T cell receptor beta chains reported below all come from one sample, sequenced in a study of cytomegalovirus exposure and HLA in healthy donors. The PCR ran on 60 Vbeta and 13 Jbeta primers. The repertoire was sequenced with immunoSEQ multiplex PCR; TCRdb's copy has only in-frame clones and lacks some. Among over 120,000 clones listed, about 80% were seen once. Sequenced input: PBMCs. These receptors originate from a young woman in good health and CMV-seropositive.

The chain combines TRBV5-1 with TRBJ2-3; 11 nucleotides line up with TRBD2. Germline V gene data show CDR1 as SGHRS and CDR2 as YFSETQ. This CDR3 has 16 residues. V was pared by 3 bases and J by 1 base, with 4 bases of the junction left unmatched. The CDR3 bases are TGCGCCAGCAGCTGGGCGACTAGCGGGGGCACAGATACGCAGTATTTT. It yields the protein CASSWATSGGTDTQYF.

CDR3 nucleotide sequence: TGTGCCAGCTCCAGAACCACTAACTATGGCTACACCTTC. Translation gives CASSRTTNYGYTF. The V call is TRBV6-5, the J call TRBJ1-2, with no clear D. This CDR3 region has 13 residues. Germline V CDR1 and CDR2: MNHEY, SVGAGI. Trimming stripped 8 bases from V and 0 bases from J, with 10 bases between.

This clone was counted a few times. The chain employs TRBV11-2 and TRBJ2-7, with TRBD1 matching over 7 bases. V lost 4 bases to trimming and J lost 1 base; unmatched junction nucleotides: 4. The CDR3 extends over 14 amino acids. CDR1 and CDR2 (germline): SGHAT, FQNNGV. CDR3 bases: TGTGCCAGCAGCTCTCCGGGACAGTCCTACGAGCAGTACTTC. Translation gives CASSSPGQSYEQYF.

The chain has TRBV4-2 and TRBJ1-2; 10 nucleotides match TRBD1. Germline V lookup: CDR1 LGHNA, CDR2 YNFKEQ. The trim removed 3 bases at V and 8 bases at J, leaving 9 bases unmatched. The CDR3 consists of 15 residues. The CDR3 is CASSQPGTGDRGYTF. CDR3 DNA sequence: TGTGCCAGCAGCCAGCCTGGGACAGGGGATCGGGGCTACACCTTC.

The rearrangement uses TRBV5-1 and TRBJ1-2; D remains ambiguous. CDR1 SGHRS and CDR2 YFSETQ come from the germline V gene. Trimming removed 2 bases from V and 0 bases from J, with 5 bases in between. The CDR3 loop spans 13 amino acids. The CDR3: CASSFSANYGYTF. Written as DNA, the CDR3 is TGCGCCAGCAGCTTTTCAGCTAACTATGGCTACACCTTC.

This sequence joins TRBV7-2 and TRBJ2-7; TRBD2 is a possible D gene (7 bases). The CDR3 has 15 residues. With 5 bases removed from V and 2 bases from J, the gap between germline ends came to 16 bases. CDR1 and CDR2 (germline): SGHTA, FQGNSA. CDR3 in amino acids: CASSPQGGLTYEQYF. The CDR3, as DNA: TGTGCCAGCAGCCCACAGGGAGGGCTCACCTACGAGCAGTACTTC.

This chain connects TRBV27 to TRBJ1-2; weak D call: TRBD1 (5 bases). The CDR3 spans 15 residues. CDR1 is MNHEY, CDR2 SMNVEV, per germline (reference sequence). The V gene lost 5 bases and the J gene lost 5 bases, with 18 bases spanning the gap. The CDR3 coding sequence is TGTGCCAGCAGTGGACGTTGGGGGGGTGGTTATGGCTACACCTTC. Residues: CASSGRWGGGYGYTF.

The chain links TRBV5-1 to TRBJ2-7; D perhaps matches TRBD1 (6 bases). The CDR3 is 18 amino acids. Trimming cost V 3 bases and J 9 bases, with 31 bases left between them. Germline CDR1 and CDR2: SGHRS and YFSETQ. For the CDR3, the DNA is TGCGCCAGCAGCTACAACGGTCATAGGGGGTCGGGGTTTGCGGCGCAGTACTTC. The encoded protein is CASSYNGHRGSGFAAQYF.

This clone occurred a few times. J is TRBJ1-4 and V is TRBV6-1, with 9 bases that match TRBD1. CDR1 and CDR2 from the germline V gene are MNHNS and SASEGT. J lost 7 bases, V lost 7 bases, and 10 bases had no gene match. The CDR3 is made up of 15 amino acids. The CDR3 nucleotides read TGTGCCAGCACAGAAGACAGGGGGTCGGGTGAAAAACTGTTTTTT. It is translated as CASTEDRGSGEKLFF.

CDR3 sequence reads: CASSKSKQGFGTEAFF. The DNA of the CDR3 is TGTGCCAGTTCGAAGTCTAAACAGGGTTTTGGGACTGAAGCTTTCTTT. This rearrangement joins TRBV27 to TRBJ1-1; the D gene is possibly TRBD1 (6 bases). This CDR3 is built from 16 residues. V lost 9 bases and J lost 5, with 25 bases in between. The germline CDR1 and CDR2 sequences are MNHEY and SMNVEV (reference sequence).

This clone was counted once. The chain uses TRBV19 and TRBJ2-5, with TRBD2 identical over 8 bases. The CDR3 length is 13 residues. Trimming cost V 5 bases and J 4 bases; bases outside gene matches: 3. Germline assignment: CDR1 LNHDA and CDR2 SQIVND (reference sequence). CDR3: CASSPRGGETQYF. CDR3 coding DNA: TGTGCCAGTAGTCCTCGGGGGGGAGAGACCCAGTACTTC. Together with reference TRBV19 and TRBJ2-5, the CDR3 gives the full variable domain: DGGITQSPKYLFRKEGQNVTLSCEQNLNHDAMYWYRQDPGQGLRLIYYSQIVNDFQKGDIAEGYSVSREKKESFPLTVTSAQKNPTAFYLCASSPRGGETQYFGPGTRLLVL.

The chain couples TRBV5-1 to TRBJ2-5; tentatively, D is TRBD1 (6 bases). V lost 4 bases to trimming and J lost 5 bases, with 24 bases between them. The CDR3 spans 17 residues. CDR1 and CDR2 from the germline V gene are SGHRS and YFSETQ. CDR3 DNA sequence: TGCGCCAGCAGCCCGGGCACAGGGATCATGGGGCAGGAGACCCAGTACTTC. This codes for CASSPGTGIMGQETQYF.

The chain links TRBV5-5 to TRBJ2-3, with a possible D match to TRBD2 (5 bases). This CDR3 contains 16 residues. The V end lost 0 bases, the J end lost 0 bases, and 11 bases lay between the germline ends. Germline V gives CDR1 SGHKS, CDR2 YYEKEE (reference sequence). The CDR3 bases are TGTGCCAGCAGCTTGGGACACGGGGTTAGCACAGATACGCAGTATTTT. Translated, it gives CASSLGHGVSTDTQYF.

CDR3 nucleotide sequence: TGTGCCAGCAGTCTTGACTTGAATCAGCCCCAGCATTTT. This sequence encodes CASSLDLNQPQHF. The chain is built from TRBV2 and TRBJ1-5; D remains unclear. There are 13 residues in the CDR3. Germline V lookup: CDR1 SNHLY, CDR2 FYNNEI. Trimming cost V 5 bases and J 4 bases, with 9 bases left between them.

V usage is TRBV19 and J usage is TRBJ1-2; D is undetermined. Germline lookup yields CDR1 LNHDA and CDR2 SQIVND (reference sequence). The CDR3 has 16 residues. V gave up 4 bases and J gave up 5 bases, with 20 bases separating them. The DNA of the CDR3 is TGTGCCAGTAGTACCGAGGGCACGGTTCACGCGTATGGCTACACCTTC. Translated: CASSTEGTVHAYGYTF.

The J gene is TRBJ1-1, the V gene TRBV6-5, with 7 bases aligning to TRBD1. The CDR3 extends over 14 amino acids. Germline V gene lookup returns CDR1 MNHEY and CDR2 SVGAGI. The trim removed 5 bases at V and 4 bases at J, leaving 7 bases unmatched. CDR3 amino acids: CASSRQGSGTEAFF. As DNA, the CDR3 is TGTGCCAGCAGTCGACAGGGTTCTGGCACTGAAGCTTTCTTT.

This chain links TRBV18 with TRBJ1-6, with 7 nucleotides matching TRBD1. Unmatched junction bases numbered 1, after V lost 3 bases and J lost 5 bases. Germline CDR1 reads KGHSH; CDR2 reads LQKENI. There are 14 residues in the CDR3. CDR3 sequence reads: CASSPGQNNSPLHF. Written as DNA, the CDR3 is TGTGCCAGCTCACCGGGACAGAATAATTCACCCCTCCACTTT. Full variable domain (outside the CDR3, taken from reference TRBV18 and TRBJ1-6): NAGVMQNPRHLVRRRGQEARLRCSPMKGHSHVYWYRQLPEEGLKFMVYLQKENIIDESGMPKERFSAEFPKEGPSILRIQQVVRGDSAAYFCASSPGQNNSPLHFGNGTRLTVT.

The rearrangement uses TRBV30 and TRBJ2-2; D not certain. Germline V gene lookup returns CDR1 GTSNPN and CDR2 SVGIG (reference sequence). This CDR3 is 13 amino acids long. The germline V and J ends were trimmed by 0 bases and 5 bases, with 7 bases remaining between them. CDR3 nucleotides: TGTGCCTGGAGTGTACGGAGTACCGGGGAGCTGTTTTTT. It encodes CAWSVRSTGELFF.

The chain joins TRBV5-8 to TRBJ2-1, with 10 positions matching TRBD2. Germline CDR1 and CDR2: SGHTS and YDEGEE. The V and J ends lost 4 bases and 4 bases, in that order; junction bases with no gene match: 8. The CDR3 is 16 residues long. CDR3 in amino acids: CASSIQRGGQYNEQFF. CDR3 in DNA: TGTGCCAGCAGCATCCAGCGGGGGGGCCAATACAATGAGCAGTTCTTC.

This clone was seen more than once but under ten times. V is TRBV4-1 and J is TRBJ1-1; TRBD1 might be the D (5 bases). This CDR3 comprises 13 residues. Germline V lookup: CDR1 MGHRA, CDR2 YSYEKL. V was trimmed by 4 bases and J by 6 bases, leaving 12 bases between them. CDR3 loop: CASSLGGRAEAFF. CDR3 coding DNA: TGCGCCAGCAGCCTCGGGGGAAGGGCTGAAGCTTTCTTT.

J is TRBJ2-5 and V is TRBV5-6; 8 positions agree with TRBD1. The CDR3 contains 14 residues. The V gene end was trimmed by 4 bases and the J gene end by 5 bases; junction bases not matched to a gene: 7. The V gene's germline CDR1 is SGHDT and CDR2 YYEEEE. The CDR3 region is CASSPDRAWETQYF. In DNA, the CDR3 is TGTGCCAGCAGCCCGGACAGGGCATGGGAGACCCAGTACTTC.

This chain links TRBV11-2 with TRBJ2-5, with TRBD2 matching over 10 bases. The germline gives CDR1 SGHAT, CDR2 FQNNGV. The CDR3 is 16 amino acids. J was trimmed by 3 bases and V by 2 bases; bases with no gene match: 6. In DNA form, the CDR3 reads TGTGCCAGCAGCTTAAGTCTAGCGGGGGCAAAAGAGACCCAGTACTTC. Protein product: CASSLSLAGAKETQYF.

CDR3 in amino acids: CASSLATQGTDTQYF. As DNA, the CDR3 is TGTGCCAGCAGCTTAGCCACTCAGGGCACAGATACGCAGTATTTT. The V and J genes are TRBV7-9 and TRBJ2-3; the D is unclear. Looked up from germline, CDR1 is SEHNR and CDR2 is FQNEAQ (reference sequence). V dropped 0 bases and J dropped 1 base, with 8 bases sitting between them. The CDR3 is 15 amino acids.

This clone was seen only a few times. This chain's CDR3 is CASSPSRDTQYF. CDR3 sequence (DNA): TGTGCCAGCAGCCCCTCCAGGGATACGCAGTATTTT. The V and J genes are TRBV7-6 and TRBJ2-3, with D hard to call. Germline CDR1 SGHVS, CDR2 FNYEAQ. The CDR3 spans 12 residues. Trimming stripped 5 bases from V and 6 bases from J, with 9 bases between. Full variable domain (missing parts from reference TRBV7-6 and TRBJ2-3): GAGVSQSPRYKVTKRGQDVALRCDPISGHVSLYWYRQALGQGPEFLTYFNYEAQQDKSGLPNDRFSAERPEGSISTLTIQRTEQRDSAMYRCASSPSRDTQYFGPGTRLTVL.

The J gene is TRBJ2-2, the V gene TRBV4-1; 11 bases line up with TRBD2. V was clipped by 4 bases and J by 0 bases; unmatched bases: 7. This CDR3 is 18 amino acids long. The germline V gene encodes CDR1 MGHRA and CDR2 YSYEKL. CDR3 loop: CASSLVSGGGANTGELFF. The CDR3 bases are TGCGCCAGCAGCCTAGTTAGCGGGGGGGGAGCGAACACCGGGGAGCTGTTTTTT.

The chain joins TRBV5-1 to TRBJ1-2, with a weak D call TRBD1 (5 bases). V lost 5 bases and J 0 bases, leaving 14 bases between the germline ends. The germline V gene encodes CDR1 SGHRS and CDR2 YFSETQ. CDR3 length equals 15 residues. This chain's CDR3 is CASRPDISANYGYTF. The CDR3 DNA is TGCGCCAGCAGACCGGACATTTCAGCTAACTATGGCTACACCTTC.

The sample holds a few counts of this clone. This chain connects TRBV7-9 to TRBJ1-2, with unresolved D. CDR3 length equals 16 residues. Germline V gene lookup returns CDR1 SEHNR and CDR2 FQNEAQ (reference sequence). Trimming shortened V by 4 bases and J by 4 bases, and 19 bases separated the two germline ends. The CDR3 bases are TGTGCCAGCAGCTCCATGGCTCCAGCGATAGCCTATGGCTACACCTTC. The encoded protein is CASSSMAPAIAYGYTF.

This chain links TRBV7-2 with TRBJ2-1; 7 nucleotides match TRBD1. The V segment lost 5 bases and the J segment 5 bases; nucleotides outside the gene matches: 3. CDR3 size: 13 residues. The germline gives CDR1 SGHTA, CDR2 FQGNSA. The CDR3 protein is CASSRQGNNEQFF. The CDR3 coding sequence is TGTGCCAGCAGCCGACAGGGAAACAATGAGCAGTTCTTC.

In nucleotides, the CDR3 is TGTGCCAGCAGTGAGGGCGGGCAGCGGTACGGGGGGCAGTTCTTC. It codes for CASSEGGQRYGGQFF. This rearrangement joins TRBV6-1 to TRBJ2-1; weak D call: TRBD2 (6 bases). The V gene lost 3 bases and the J gene lost 12 bases, with 21 bases spanning the gap. The CDR3 has 15 amino acids. The germline gives CDR1 MNHNS, CDR2 SASEGT.

The chain employs TRBV15 and TRBJ1-6; 8 positions match TRBD1. V lost 0 bases to trimming and J lost 8 bases; unmatched junction nucleotides: 6. CDR1 LNHNV and CDR2 YYDKDF come from the germline V gene (reference sequence). The CDR3 runs to 16 residues. The CDR3 protein is CATSRDPGGDYSPLHF. Here the CDR3 DNA reads TGTGCCACCAGCAGAGATCCAGGGGGCGATTATTCACCCCTCCACTTT.

The V call is TRBV6-5, the J call TRBJ2-7, with D perhaps TRBD2 (6 bases). Germline assignment: CDR1 MNHEY and CDR2 SVGAGI. The CDR3 sequence is 13 residues long. V shed 7 bases and J shed 6 bases, with 16 bases lying between them. The CDR3 DNA reads as TGTGCCAGCACTACCGGGACTTTTTCCGAGCAGTACTTC. It translates to CASTTGTFSEQYF.

This rearrangement joins TRBV5-6 to TRBJ2-5; maybe TRBD2 (5 bases). Germline CDR1 and CDR2: SGHDT and YYEEEE. V lost 0 bases, J lost 3 bases, and 12 bases lay in between. CDR3 length: 15 amino acids. The CDR3 coding sequence is TGTGCCAGCAGCTTGGCCTCGGGGTCGAAAGAGACCCAGTACTTC. This codes for CASSLASGSKETQYF.